The clone carrying this T cell receptor beta chain is a singleton in its sample. One base away lies a much larger clone, so this may be a sequencing read error. UMIs and a universal primer site were added when TCR cDNA was made by 5'RACE template switching. TCRdb re-analysed the 5' RACE reads in MiXCR, keeping a single row per CDR3 protein. The table lists about 53,000 distinct CDR3 sequences, approximately 6% of them singletons. The CDR3 length is 15 residues. Germline V gene data show CDR1 as SGHRS and CDR2 as YFSETQ. The sample comes from a study of T cells after yellow fever vaccination. About the research overall: Fractions containing few cells were prepared with SMART-Seq v4 Ultra Low Input. Study-level results: After the booster, over 95% of CD4 and about 90% of CD8 primary-response clones were re-detected. Weaker overall was a secondary response that nonetheless peaked faster, on day 5 versus 15.

Sequenced here: PBMCs, either bulk or a sorted T-cell subset (CD4+, CD8+, memory, or dextramer-sorted; not recorded which), sampled on the day of the yellow fever booster vaccination. This chain links TRBV5-1 with TRBJ2-3; TRBD2 matches 13 bases. The sequence came from a man younger than 35 who received the YFV17D yellow fever vaccine. The CDR3 loop is CASSLTSGGADTEYF. CDR3 coding DNA: TGCGCCAGCAGCTTGACTAGCGGGGGGGCAGATACGGAGTATTTT.